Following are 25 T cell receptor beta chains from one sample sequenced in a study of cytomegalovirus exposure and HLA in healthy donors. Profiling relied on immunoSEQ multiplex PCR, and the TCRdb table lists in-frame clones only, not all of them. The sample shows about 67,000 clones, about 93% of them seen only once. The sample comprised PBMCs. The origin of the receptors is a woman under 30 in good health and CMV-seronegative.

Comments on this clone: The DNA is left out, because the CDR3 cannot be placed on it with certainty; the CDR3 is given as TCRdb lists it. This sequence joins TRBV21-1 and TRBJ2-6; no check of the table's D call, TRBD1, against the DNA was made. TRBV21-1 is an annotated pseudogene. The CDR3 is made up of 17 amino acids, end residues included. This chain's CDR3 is CASSKGVWATGANVLTF.

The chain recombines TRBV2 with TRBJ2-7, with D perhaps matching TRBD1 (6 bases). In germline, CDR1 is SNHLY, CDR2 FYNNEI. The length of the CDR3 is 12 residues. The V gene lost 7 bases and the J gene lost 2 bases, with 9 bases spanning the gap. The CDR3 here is CASNRDTYEQYF. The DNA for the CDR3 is TGTGCCAGCAATCGGGACACCTACGAGCAGTACTTC.

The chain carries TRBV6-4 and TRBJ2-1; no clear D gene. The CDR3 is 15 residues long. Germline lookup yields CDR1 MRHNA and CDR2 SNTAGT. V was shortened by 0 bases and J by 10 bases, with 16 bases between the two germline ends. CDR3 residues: CASSDSGRPKEEQFF. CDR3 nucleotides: TGTGCCAGCAGTGACTCGGGCAGGCCCAAAGAAGAGCAGTTCTTC.

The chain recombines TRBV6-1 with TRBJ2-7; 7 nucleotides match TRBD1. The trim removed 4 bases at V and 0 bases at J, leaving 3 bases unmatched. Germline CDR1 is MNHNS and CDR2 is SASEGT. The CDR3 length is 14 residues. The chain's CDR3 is CASSVDRDSYEQYF. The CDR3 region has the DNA TGTGCCAGCAGTGTCGACAGGGACTCCTACGAGCAGTACTTC.

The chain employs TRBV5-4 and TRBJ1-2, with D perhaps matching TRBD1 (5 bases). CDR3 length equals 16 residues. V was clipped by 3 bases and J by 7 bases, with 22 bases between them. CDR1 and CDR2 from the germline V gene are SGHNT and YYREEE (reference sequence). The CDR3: CASSWFDRSRVAGYTF. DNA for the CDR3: TGTGCCAGCAGCTGGTTTGATCGAAGCAGGGTGGCTGGCTACACCTTC.

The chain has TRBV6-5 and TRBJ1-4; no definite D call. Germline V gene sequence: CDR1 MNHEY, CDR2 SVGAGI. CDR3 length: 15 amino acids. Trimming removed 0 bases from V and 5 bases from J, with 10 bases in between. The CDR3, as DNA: TGTGCCAGCAGTTACTCGACGGGGTCGAATGAAAAACTGTTTTTT. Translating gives CASSYSTGSNEKLFF.

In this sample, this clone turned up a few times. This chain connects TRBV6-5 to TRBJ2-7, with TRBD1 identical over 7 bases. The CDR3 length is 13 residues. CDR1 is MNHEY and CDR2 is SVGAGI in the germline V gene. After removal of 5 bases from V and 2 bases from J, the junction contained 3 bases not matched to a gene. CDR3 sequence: CASSADRAYEQYF. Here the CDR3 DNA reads TGTGCCAGCAGTGCCGACAGGGCCTACGAGCAGTACTTC.

The DNA for the CDR3 is TGTGCCAGCAGCTTATTCGTAGCGGGGGGGACGGTAAATGAGCAGTTCTTC. It encodes CASSLFVAGGTVNEQFF. The rearrangement links TRBV7-2 to TRBJ2-1; 11 positions match TRBD2. Unmatched junction bases numbered 10, after V lost 2 bases and J lost 7 bases. Germline CDR1 is SGHTA and CDR2 is FQGNSA. This CDR3 has 17 residues. Complete variable domain (other parts from reference TRBV7-2 and TRBJ2-1): GAGVSQSPSNKVTEKGKDVELRCDPISGHTALYWYRQSLGQGLEFLIYFQGNSAPDKSGLPSDRFSAERTGGSVSTLTIQRTQQEDSAVYLCASSLFVAGGTVNEQFFGPGTRLTVL.

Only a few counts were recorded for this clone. Here the CDR3 reads CASEHRTDTQYF. The DNA for the CDR3 is TGTGCCAGCGAGCACCGCACAGATACGCAGTATTTT. The chain links TRBV2 to TRBJ2-3, with D unclear. The V end was cut by 8 bases, the J end by 1 base, with 7 bases between. Germline V gene lookup returns CDR1 SNHLY and CDR2 FYNNEI. This CDR3 is built from 12 residues.

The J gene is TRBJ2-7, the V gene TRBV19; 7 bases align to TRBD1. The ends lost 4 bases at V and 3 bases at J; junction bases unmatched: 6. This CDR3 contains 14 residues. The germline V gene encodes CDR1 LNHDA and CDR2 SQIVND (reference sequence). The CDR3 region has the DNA TGTGCCAGTAGTAAACGGGACAGTTACTACGAGCAGTACTTC. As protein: CASSKRDSYYEQYF.

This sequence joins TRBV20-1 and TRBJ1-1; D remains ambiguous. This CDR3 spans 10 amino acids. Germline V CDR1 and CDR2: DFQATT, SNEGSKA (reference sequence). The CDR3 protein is CTAAKIEAFF. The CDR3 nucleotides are TGCACCGCGGCGAAGATAGAAGCTTTCTTT.

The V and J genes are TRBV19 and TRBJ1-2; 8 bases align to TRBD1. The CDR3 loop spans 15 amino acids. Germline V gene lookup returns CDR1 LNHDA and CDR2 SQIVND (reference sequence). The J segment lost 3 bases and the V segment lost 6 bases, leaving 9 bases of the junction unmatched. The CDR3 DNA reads TGTGCCAGTAGGGACGACAGGGGATATGACTATGGCTACACCTTC. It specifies CASRDDRGYDYGYTF.

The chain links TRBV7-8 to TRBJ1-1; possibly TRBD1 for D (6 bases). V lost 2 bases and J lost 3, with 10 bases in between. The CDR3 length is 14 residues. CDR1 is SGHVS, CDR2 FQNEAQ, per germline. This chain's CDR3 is CASSLTEGDTEAFF. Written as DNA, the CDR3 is TGTGCCAGCAGCTTAACCGAGGGGGACACTGAAGCTTTCTTT.

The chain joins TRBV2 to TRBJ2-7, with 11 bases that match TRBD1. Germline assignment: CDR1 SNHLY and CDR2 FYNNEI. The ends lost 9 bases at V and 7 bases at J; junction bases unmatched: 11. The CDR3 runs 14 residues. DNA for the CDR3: TGTGCCAGTCTTGGGACAGGGGGGTCGAAGGAGCAGTACTTC. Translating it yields CASLGTGGSKEQYF.

CDR3 in amino acids: CASSLDGTGSYEQYF. The CDR3 nucleotides are TGTGCCAGCAGCTTAGACGGGACAGGGTCCTACGAGCAGTACTTC. This chain connects TRBV7-9 to TRBJ2-7, with 9 positions matching TRBD1. The V gene end was trimmed by 1 base and the J gene end by 1 base; junction bases not matched to a gene: 2. This CDR3 is built from 15 residues. Germline V lookup: CDR1 SEHNR, CDR2 FQNEAQ (reference sequence).

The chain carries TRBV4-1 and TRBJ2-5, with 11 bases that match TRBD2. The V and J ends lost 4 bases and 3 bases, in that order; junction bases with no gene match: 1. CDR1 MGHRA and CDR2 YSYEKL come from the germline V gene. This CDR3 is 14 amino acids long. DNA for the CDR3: TGCGCCAGCAGCCGGGGACTAGCGGAAGAGACCCAGTACTTC. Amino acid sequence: CASSRGLAEETQYF.

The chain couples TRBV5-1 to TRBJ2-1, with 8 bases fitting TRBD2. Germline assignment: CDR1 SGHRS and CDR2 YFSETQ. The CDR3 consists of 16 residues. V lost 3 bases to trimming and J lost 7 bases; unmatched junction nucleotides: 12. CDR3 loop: CASSYSGGGSINEQFF. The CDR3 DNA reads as TGCGCCAGCAGCTACTCCGGGGGGGGCTCGATAAATGAGCAGTTCTTC.

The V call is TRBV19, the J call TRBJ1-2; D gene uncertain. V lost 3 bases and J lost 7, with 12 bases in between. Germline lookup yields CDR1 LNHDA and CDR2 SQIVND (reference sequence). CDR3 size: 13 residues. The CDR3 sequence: CASSIGGLSGYTF. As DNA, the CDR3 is TGTGCCAGTAGTATTGGCGGGCTCAGTGGCTACACCTTC.

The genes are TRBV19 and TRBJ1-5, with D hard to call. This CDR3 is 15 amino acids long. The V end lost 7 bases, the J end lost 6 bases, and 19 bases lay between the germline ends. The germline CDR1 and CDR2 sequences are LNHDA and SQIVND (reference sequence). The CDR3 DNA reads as TGTGCCAGTACCTCAAGTGGGTTTCGCGGTCAGCCCCAGCATTTT. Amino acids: CASTSSGFRGQPQHF.

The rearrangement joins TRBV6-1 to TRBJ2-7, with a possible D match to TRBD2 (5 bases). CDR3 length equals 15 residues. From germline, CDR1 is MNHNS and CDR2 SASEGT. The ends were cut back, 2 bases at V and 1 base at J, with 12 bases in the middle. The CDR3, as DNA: TGTGCCAGCAGTGAATTAACGGGATCTTCCTACGAGCAGTACTTC. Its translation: CASSELTGSSYEQYF.

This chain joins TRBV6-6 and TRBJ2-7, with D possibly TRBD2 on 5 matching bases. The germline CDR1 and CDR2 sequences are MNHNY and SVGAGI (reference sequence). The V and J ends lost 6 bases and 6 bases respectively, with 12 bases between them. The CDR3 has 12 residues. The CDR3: CASRGYEGEQYF. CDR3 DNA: TGTGCCAGCAGGGGTTACGAGGGCGAGCAGTACTTC.

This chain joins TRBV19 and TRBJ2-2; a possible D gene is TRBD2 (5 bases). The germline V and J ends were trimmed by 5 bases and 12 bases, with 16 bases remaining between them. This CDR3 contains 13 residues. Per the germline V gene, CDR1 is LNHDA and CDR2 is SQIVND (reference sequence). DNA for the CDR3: TGTGCCAGTAGTCTACCCCTCGGACTTCAGCTGTTTTTT. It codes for CASSLPLGLQLFF.

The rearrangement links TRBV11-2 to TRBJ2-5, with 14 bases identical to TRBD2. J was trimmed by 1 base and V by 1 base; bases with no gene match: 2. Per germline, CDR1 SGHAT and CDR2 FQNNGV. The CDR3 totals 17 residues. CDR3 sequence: CASSLVTSGGAQETQYF. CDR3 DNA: TGTGCCAGCAGCTTAGTGACTAGCGGGGGGGCCCAAGAGACCCAGTACTTC.

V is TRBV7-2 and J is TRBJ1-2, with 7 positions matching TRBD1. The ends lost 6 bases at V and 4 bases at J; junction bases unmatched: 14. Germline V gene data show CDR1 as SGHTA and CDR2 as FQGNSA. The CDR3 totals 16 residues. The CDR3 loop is CASSPSWGQQTYGYTF. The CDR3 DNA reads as TGTGCCAGCAGTCCCTCCTGGGGACAGCAAACCTATGGCTACACCTTC.

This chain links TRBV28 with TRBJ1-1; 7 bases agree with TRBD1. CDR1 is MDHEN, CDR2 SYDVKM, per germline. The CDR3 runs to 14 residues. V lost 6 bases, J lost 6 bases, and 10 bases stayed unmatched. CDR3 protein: CASRPTPGQPEAFF. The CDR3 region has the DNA TGTGCCAGCAGACCCACGCCGGGACAGCCTGAAGCTTTCTTT. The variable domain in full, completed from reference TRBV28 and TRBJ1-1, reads DVKVTQSSRYLVKRTGEKVFLECVQDMDHENMFWYRQDPGLGLRLIYFSYDVKMKEKGDIPEGYSVSREKKERFSLILESASTNQTSMYLCASRPTPGQPEAFFGQGTRLTVV.